This record looks at one T cell receptor (beta chain) sequence and its context. It has no known antigen specificity. Per-base quality was not reported, and no clone a single base away is much larger than it. TCRbeta CDR3 regions were amplified from genomic DNA by means of the immunoSEQ Assay, a bias-controlled multiplex PCR. As for how the authors treated the data: The number of nucleated cells in each sample was estimated by amplification of reference gene primers within the assay. To quantify the absolute abundance of each unique TCRbeta CDR3 rearrangement, sequence reads were collapsed and filtered. Productive Simpson clonality was computed per sample as the square root of Simpson's diversity index over productive rearrangements. TCRdb's version of the immuneACCESS table is confined to in-frame rearrangements and falls short of the full clone set. An unresolved V gene accounts for under half of the shortfall where checked; the remainder is of unknown origin. The D gene and trimming were derived from the DNA, and the V and J assignments and clone size from that table. Present in this sample are 150,000 to 200,000 clones, about 85% of which were seen just once. About 9.4% of the sample rests with the top ten.

This sample stems from a study of blood T cell repertoires in COVID-19 (dated by TCRdb to between 2020 and 2021). About the study as a whole: Collaborator samples came from the United States, Italy and Spain and covered acute and convalescent phases of COVID-19. The material from the prospective study consisted of cDNA or gDNA derived from T cells, B-cell-depleted T cells, or PBMCs. The samples were drawn from two sources: the first 160 participants of the ongoing ImmuneRACE study, and approximately 1,300 subjects contributed by 6 global collaborators. The repertoires were released in a freely available public database intended as a resource for research on the immune response to SARS-CoV-2. Subjects who had been exposed to COVID-19, were actively infected with it, or had recovered from it provided the deeply sampled blood TCRbeta repertoires that made up the dataset. A de-identified subject ID, COVID-19 status, age in years and sex were almost always included in the sample metadata. Where HLA class I and class II types were available, the types were taken from metadata supplied by the sample provider, not from assay-based typing. Broader findings and caveats from the paper: The amount of clinical and demographic metadata varied by source and participant and was provided uncurated.

From the cysteine through the phenylalanine, the CDR3 covers 13 amino acids. The only DNA kept is the CDR3, 39 bases in frame from the first base. CDR1 and CDR2, per the germline V gene (reference sequence), are LGHDT and YNNKEL. Trimming removed 3 bases from V and 4 bases from J, leaving 8 bases between the germline ends. Whole blood was collected in K2EDTA tubes by collaborating institutions according to the institutions' own protocols. For TCRbeta analysis, collaborators shipped samples as frozen whole blood, isolated PBMCs, or DNA extracted from either of those sample types. The chain is assembled from TRBV3-1 (or the pseudogene TRBV3-2) and TRBJ2-3; the D gene is perhaps TRBD2, from 6 matching bases. Input material: peripheral blood. The receptor comes from a woman aged 80 or over with acute or convalescent COVID-19. DNA sequence: TGTGCCAGCAGCCACGGAGGGGCAGATACGCAGTATTTT. It codes for CASSHGGADTQYF.